The following is a TCR beta chain sequence with its context. The record originates from a study of human T cells and chemical hapten exposure. MiXCR, run by TCRdb on the RACE reads, gives a single entry per CDR3 protein. Among 180,000 or so distinct CDR3 sequences listed, 30% were seen once. The time point denotes: pre-sensitization, week 0. Treatment specified: therapeutic diphenylcyclopropenone sensitization with weekly scalp DPC. Sample: whole blood, taken in connection with sensitization to the hapten diphenylcyclopropenone (DPC). The receptor comes from a woman younger than 45 with alopecia areata. Some clones in this sample may be carry-over from other donors' samples.

In DNA form, the CDR3 reads TGTGCCAGCAGGATGGGGGGGAACACTGAAGCTTTCTTT. Its translation is CASRMGGNTEAFF. The chain is built from TRBV14 and TRBJ1-1; D is perhaps TRBD1 (5 bases). The CDR3 totals 13 residues. V was cut by 6 bases and J by 1 base, with 9 bases left in between. The germline V gene has CDR1 SGHDN and CDR2 FVKESK.